This T cell receptor beta chain appears in the sequencing data of a study of technical replicates of blood from several donors. Germline V gene lookup returns CDR1 SGDLS and CDR2 YYNGEE. The V end lost 4 bases, the J end lost 3 bases, and 14 bases lay between the germline ends. The CDR3 totals 14 residues. The assay was immunoSEQ multiplex PCR, and TCRdb's table has in-frame clones only and misses some. The sample yields more than 60,000 clones, approximately 93% seen once. Sequencing was done on a sample of T cells isolated from PBMCs. J is TRBJ2-7 and V is TRBV9; D unresolved. The origin of this receptor is a human donor in good health. CDR3: CASSPSAAIYEQYF. For the CDR3, the DNA is TGTGCCAGCAGCCCCAGCGCAGCCATCTACGAGCAGTACTTC.